The 30 T cell receptor beta chains below come from one sample, sequenced in a study of graft-versus-host responses after intestinal transplantation. Repertoires were generated with immunoSEQ multiplex PCR, while TCRdb's copy carries only in-frame clones and drops some. This table has some 4,500 clones, approximately 70% appearing once. Lamina propria and intraepithelial lymphocytes were released by processing graft tissue. Sequences were derived from ileum tissue, sampled 17 days after transplant. The receptors here all came from a human patient who received an intestinal transplant, so some T cells may come from the graft donor.

This clone was recorded a few times. V and J are TRBV7-2 and TRBJ2-1, with unresolved D. The CDR3 runs 14 residues. Germline V gene data show CDR1 as SGHTA and CDR2 as FQGNSA. The V gene lost 7 bases and the J gene lost 0 bases, with 10 bases spanning the gap. CDR3 sequence reads: CASTEENSYNEQFF. The CDR3, as DNA: TGTGCCAGCACTGAGGAAAACTCCTACAATGAGCAGTTCTTC.

A remark on this clone: This CDR3 is also generated by other DNA sequences in the sample. V usage is TRBV9 and J usage is TRBJ2-3; 13 bases line up with TRBD2. The germline gives CDR1 SGDLS, CDR2 YYNGEE. The CDR3 is 16 amino acids. The V gene end was trimmed by 0 bases and the J gene end by 3 bases; junction bases not matched to a gene: 1. For the CDR3, the DNA is TGTGCCAGCAGCGTAGTACTAGCGGGGGGGACAGATACGCAGTATTTT. Translating gives CASSVVLAGGTDTQYF. Using reference TRBV9 and TRBJ2-3 for the parts outside the CDR3, the full variable domain is DSGVTQTPKHLITATGQRVTLRCSPRSGDLSVYWYQQSLDQGLQFLIQYYNGEERAKGNILERFSAQQFPDLHSELNLSSLELGDSALYFCASSVVLAGGTDTQYFGPGTRLTVL.

This clone came up a few times. This chain links TRBV7-3 with TRBJ2-1, with a tentative D call TRBD2 (7 bases). Trimming left V 4 bases short and J 6 bases short, with 10 bases between. The CDR3 length is 13 residues. Germline CDR1 reads SGHTA; CDR2 reads FQGTGA. The CDR3, as DNA: TGTGCCAGCAGCTACGGGGGGCCCAATGAGCAGTTCTTC. Residues: CASSYGGPNEQFF.

The CDR3 region has the DNA TGTGCCAGCAGTTACGTGACTAGCGGGGGGGCGGGCGAGCAGTACGTC. This gives the protein CASSYVTSGGAGEQYV. The chain is built from TRBV6-6 and TRBJ2-7; 14 bases map to TRBD2. Germline loops: CDR1 MNHNY, CDR2 SVGAGI (reference sequence). The CDR3 spans 16 residues. The V and J ends lost 2 bases and 6 bases, in that order; junction bases with no gene match: 6.

V and J are TRBV15 and TRBJ2-6; D possibly corresponds to TRBD1 (5 bases). CDR1 is LNHNV and CDR2 is YYDKDF in the germline V gene (reference sequence). The CDR3 spans 16 residues. Trimming pared 3 bases from V and 2 bases from J, leaving 11 bases between. This chain's CDR3 is CATSRPTVAGANVLTF. In DNA form, the CDR3 reads TGTGCCACCAGCAGGCCGACAGTAGCTGGGGCCAACGTCCTGACTTTC.

Only one count was recorded for this clone. The rearrangement links TRBV19 to TRBJ1-1, with 10 nucleotides matching TRBD1. The CDR3 length is 14 residues. Trimming at V came to 6 bases and at J to 2 bases, leaving 3 bases not matched to a gene. In germline, CDR1 is LNHDA, CDR2 SQIVND (reference sequence). The CDR3 protein is CASRWDRGNTEAFF. The CDR3 bases are TGTGCCAGTAGGTGGGACAGGGGAAACACTGAAGCTTTCTTT.

This chain links TRBV12-2 with TRBJ1-2. TRBV12-2 constitutes a pseudogene. The CDR3 covers 17 residues. The CDR3 is CASRCPRFGERSYGYTF. In DNA form, the CDR3 reads TGTGCAAGTCGCTGCCCCCGGTTCGGGGAGAGGAGCTATGGCTACACCTTC.

The CDR3 DNA is TGTGCCAGTATCCAACTGTCAGGCCCGGGCAGGGGGCCCTATGGCTACACCTTC. Amino acid sequence: CASIQLSGPGRGPYGYTF. The rearrangement joins TRBV19 to TRBJ1-2; 8 nucleotides align to TRBD1. CDR1 and CDR2 (germline): LNHDA, SQIVND (reference sequence). The CDR3 runs 18 residues. Trimming removed 7 bases from V and 4 bases from J; junction bases left unmatched: 20.

The chain couples TRBV6-1 to TRBJ2-1; 10 nucleotides line up with TRBD2. The V segment lost 3 bases and the J segment 4 bases; nucleotides outside the gene matches: 0. The CDR3 has 14 residues. From germline, CDR1 is MNHNS and CDR2 SASEGT. The CDR3 DNA reads as TGTGCCAGCAGTGATAGCGGGGGGTACAATGAGCAGTTCTTC. The encoded protein is CASSDSGGYNEQFF.

The chain carries TRBV6-1 and TRBJ2-1; D remains unclear. CDR1 and CDR2 from the germline V gene are MNHNS and SASEGT. The CDR3 spans 12 residues. V was cut by 6 bases and J by 1 base, with 4 bases left in between. The CDR3 is CASRRSYNEQFF. The CDR3 region has the DNA TGTGCCAGCAGGAGATCCTACAATGAGCAGTTCTTC.

Only one count was recorded for this clone. The chain links TRBV7-2 to TRBJ2-3, with no clear D. This CDR3 is built from 12 residues. The germline V and J ends were trimmed by 5 bases and 4 bases, with 7 bases remaining between them. The germline V gene encodes CDR1 SGHTA and CDR2 FQGNSA. As DNA, the CDR3 is TGTGCCAGCAGCCCCCGGGCAGATACGCAGTATTTT. Its protein product is CASSPRADTQYF.

The J gene is TRBJ2-2, the V gene TRBV5-4; possibly TRBD1 for D (5 bases). In germline, CDR1 is SGHNT, CDR2 YYREEE (reference sequence). V was shortened by 3 bases and J by 7 bases, with 13 bases between the two germline ends. This CDR3 region has 14 residues. The CDR3 nucleotides are TGTGCCAGCAGCTACGCAGGGTCCCACGGGGAGCTGTTTTTT. Translating gives CASSYAGSHGELFF.

The chain has TRBV5-1 and TRBJ2-2, with 7 bases identical to TRBD1. With V trimmed by 6 bases and J by 1 base, 3 bases remained unmatched. This CDR3 is built from 14 residues. CDR1 is SGHRS and CDR2 is YFSETQ in the germline V gene. The CDR3 loop reads CASNRGENTGELFF. The CDR3 DNA follows: TGCGCCAGCAACAGGGGTGAGAACACCGGGGAGCTGTTTTTT. Filled out from reference TRBV5-1 and TRBJ2-2, the complete variable domain reads KAGVTQTPRYLIKTRGQQVTLSCSPISGHRSVSWYQQTPGQGLQFLFEYFSETQRNKGNFPGRFSGRQFSNSRSEMNVSTLELGDSALYLCASNRGENTGELFFGEGSRLTVL.

This clone has a single count. J is TRBJ1-6 and V is TRBV11-2; weak D call: TRBD1 (6 bases). Per the germline V gene, CDR1 is SGHAT and CDR2 is FQNNGV. V lost 6 bases and J lost 0, with 12 bases in between. CDR3 length: 16 amino acids. The chain's CDR3 is CASRAPGHSYNSPLHF. The CDR3 DNA follows: TGTGCCAGCAGGGCTCCGGGACACTCCTATAATTCACCCCTCCACTTT.

This clone is large by share. V gene TRBV28 combines with J gene TRBJ1-6; D might be TRBD1 (5 bases). CDR1 and CDR2 from the germline V gene are MDHEN and SYDVKM. V was shortened by 6 bases and J by 5 bases, with 11 bases between the two germline ends. The CDR3 totals 14 residues. The CDR3 loop is CASRVQVHNSPLHF. In DNA, the CDR3 is TGTGCCAGCAGGGTACAGGTCCATAATTCACCCCTCCACTTT.

The chain links TRBV6-5 to TRBJ1-6, with D perhaps TRBD1 (6 bases). Germline-derived CDR1 and CDR2 are MNHEY and SVGAGI. V lost 2 bases to trimming and J lost 10 bases, with 18 bases between them. The CDR3 is made up of 16 amino acids. The CDR3 DNA sequence: TGTGCCAGCAGTTACGGGAGCGGGGGGCGCGGGTCACCCCTCCACTTT. Translation gives CASSYGSGGRGSPLHF.

The gene calls are TRBV7-2 and TRBJ2-1, with D possibly being TRBD2 (7 bases). Germline V lookup: CDR1 SGHTA, CDR2 FQGNSA. The CDR3 is 15 residues long. V lost 7 bases to trimming and J lost 9 bases, with 22 bases between them. Here the CDR3 reads CASTPRGGGHSEQFF. The CDR3 region has the DNA TGTGCCAGCACCCCCCGAGGGGGGGGCCACAGTGAGCAGTTCTTC.

The CDR3 protein is CASSLVFIEMARGTEAFF. CDR3 coding DNA: TGTGCCAGCAGCTTAGTTTTTATCGAGATGGCCAGGGGCACTGAAGCTTTCTTT. The chain carries TRBV11-2 and TRBJ1-1, with D perhaps TRBD1 (6 bases). Per germline, CDR1 SGHAT and CDR2 FQNNGV. With 1 base removed from V and 4 bases from J, the gap between germline ends came to 22 bases. The length of the CDR3 is 18 residues.

The J gene is TRBJ2-3, the V gene TRBV7-9; maybe TRBD1 (6 bases). Trimming left V 5 bases short and J 1 base short, with 16 bases between. The CDR3 is 16 amino acids. Looked up from germline, CDR1 is SEHNR and CDR2 is FQNEAQ (reference sequence). The CDR3 coding sequence is TGTGCCAGCAGCCAGGGACACCCGCTGGGCACAGATACGCAGTATTTT. Its translation: CASSQGHPLGTDTQYF.

The V call is TRBV4-3, the J call TRBJ2-3, with a possible D match to TRBD2 (5 bases). V was clipped by 2 bases and J by 6 bases, with 18 bases between them. There are 16 residues in the CDR3. Germline CDR1 reads LGHNA; CDR2 reads YSLEER. CDR3: CASSQLSTTFLDTQYF. The CDR3 DNA reads as TGCGCCAGCAGCCAACTATCGACTACCTTTCTCGATACGCAGTATTTT.

This chain links TRBV5-1 with TRBJ2-2; a possible D gene is TRBD1 (6 bases). CDR1 SGHRS and CDR2 YFSETQ come from the germline V gene. The V end was cut by 0 bases, the J end by 2 bases, with 11 bases between. The CDR3 is 16 amino acids. The CDR3, as DNA: TGCGCCAGCAGCTTGGCCGAAGGGGGAAACACCGGGGAGCTGTTTTTT. This gives the protein CASSLAEGGNTGELFF.

The rearrangement joins TRBV28 to TRBJ1-1; a weak D match, TRBD1 (5 bases). The V end lost 8 bases, the J end lost 6 bases, and 19 bases lay between the germline ends. Germline V CDR1 and CDR2: MDHEN, SYDVKM. The CDR3 totals 14 residues. The CDR3 DNA sequence: TGTGCCAGCGGTGGGAACCTTCGGGGGGCTGAAGCTTTCTTT. Its translation is CASGGNLRGAEAFF. The whole variable domain, remainder taken from reference TRBV28 and TRBJ1-1, is DVKVTQSSRYLVKRTGEKVFLECVQDMDHENMFWYRQDPGLGLRLIYFSYDVKMKEKGDIPEGYSVSREKKERFSLILESASTNQTSMYLCASGGNLRGAEAFFGQGTRLTVV.

The rearrangement joins TRBV6-1 to TRBJ1-5; the D is unclear. This CDR3 is 14 amino acids long. Trimming pared 4 bases from V and 5 bases from J, leaving 12 bases between. Germline loops: CDR1 MNHNS, CDR2 SASEGT. As DNA, the CDR3 is TGTGCCAGCAGTGTTGGGTCGGGGTATCAGCCCCAGCATTTT. Amino acids: CASSVGSGYQPQHF.

The chain is built from TRBV19 and TRBJ2-7; TRBD1 matches at 7 bases. The CDR3 contains 12 residues. CDR1 and CDR2 (germline): LNHDA, SQIVND (reference sequence). Trimming took 7 bases from V and 3 from J; bases not matched to a gene: 3. CDR3 region: CASTGGCYEQYV. In DNA form, the CDR3 reads TGTGCCAGTACAGGGGGTTGCTACGAGCAGTACGTC.

This chain connects TRBV19 to TRBJ1-2, with a weak D call TRBD1 (5 bases). This CDR3 contains 16 residues. The V gene lost 6 bases and the J gene lost 5 bases, with 22 bases spanning the gap. Germline V CDR1 and CDR2: LNHDA, SQIVND (reference sequence). The CDR3: CASRRMTEVNLYGYTF. The DNA of the CDR3 is TGTGCCAGTAGGAGGATGACAGAAGTAAATCTATATGGCTACACCTTC.

This sequence joins TRBV7-2 and TRBJ1-5; D may be TRBD1 (5 bases). CDR1 SGHTA and CDR2 FQGNSA come from the germline V gene. V shed 5 bases and J shed 5 bases, with 16 bases lying between them. The CDR3 consists of 15 residues. In DNA form, the CDR3 reads TGTGCCAGCAGCCTCGACAGAATCGCTCATCAGCCCCAGCATTTT. Its protein is CASSLDRIAHQPQHF.

The chain combines TRBV2 with TRBJ2-7; D might be TRBD2 (6 bases). CDR3 length equals 14 residues. Trimming took off 2 bases at V and 6 bases at J, with 14 bases between the two ends. The germline gives CDR1 SNHLY, CDR2 FYNNEI. CDR3 DNA: TGTGCCAGCAGTGAACGGATCGGGACTCTCGAGCAGTACGTC. Protein sequence: CASSERIGTLEQYV.

This sequence joins TRBV5-1 and TRBJ2-5, with TRBD1 matching 9 bases. The CDR3 runs 15 residues. Germline lookup yields CDR1 SGHRS and CDR2 YFSETQ. V was pared by 2 bases and J by 2 bases, with 4 bases of the junction left unmatched. The CDR3 loop is CASSFVGTGQETQYF. The DNA for the CDR3 is TGCGCCAGCAGCTTCGTGGGGACAGGGCAAGAGACCCAGTACTTC.

The chain uses TRBV28 and TRBJ1-2; D unclear. The CDR3 sequence is 13 residues long. The V end lost 6 bases, the J end lost 7 bases, and 15 bases lay between the germline ends. Germline loops: CDR1 MDHEN, CDR2 SYDVKM. The CDR3 protein is CASSVTLTGGYTF. The CDR3 DNA follows: TGTGCCAGCAGCGTAACCCTCACGGGTGGCTACACCTTC.

J is TRBJ1-2 and V is TRBV4-3; weak D call: TRBD1 (6 bases). This CDR3 is built from 14 residues. CDR1 is LGHNA and CDR2 is YSLEER in the germline V gene. The V end was cut by 4 bases, the J end by 7 bases, with 16 bases between. This CDR3 reads CASSPETTGTGYTF. The CDR3 coding sequence is TGCGCCAGCAGCCCCGAAACTACAGGGACTGGCTACACCTTC.